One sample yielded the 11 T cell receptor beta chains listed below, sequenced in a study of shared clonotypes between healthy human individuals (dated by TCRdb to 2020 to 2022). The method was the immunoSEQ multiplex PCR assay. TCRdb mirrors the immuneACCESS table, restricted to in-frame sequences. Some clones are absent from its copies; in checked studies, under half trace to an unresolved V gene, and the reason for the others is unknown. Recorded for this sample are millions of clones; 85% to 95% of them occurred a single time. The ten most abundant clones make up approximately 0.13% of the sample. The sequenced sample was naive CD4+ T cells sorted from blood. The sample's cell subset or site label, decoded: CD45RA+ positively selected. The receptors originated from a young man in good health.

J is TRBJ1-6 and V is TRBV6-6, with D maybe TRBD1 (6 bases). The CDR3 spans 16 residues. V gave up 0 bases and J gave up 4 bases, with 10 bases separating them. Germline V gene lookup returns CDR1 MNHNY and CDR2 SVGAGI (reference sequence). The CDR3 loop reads CASSYSRQDYNSPLHF. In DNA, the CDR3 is TGTGCCAGCAGTTACTCGAGACAGGATTATAATTCACCCCTCCACTTT.

The CDR3 protein is CASSYSKTGYYEQYF. The CDR3 bases are TGTGCCAGCAGTTACTCGAAGACAGGGTACTACGAGCAGTACTTC. The chain combines TRBV6-5 with TRBJ2-7; 7 bases fit TRBD1. The length of the CDR3 is 15 residues. The germline V gene has CDR1 MNHEY and CDR2 SVGAGI. V lost 0 bases to trimming and J lost 3 bases; unmatched junction nucleotides: 5.

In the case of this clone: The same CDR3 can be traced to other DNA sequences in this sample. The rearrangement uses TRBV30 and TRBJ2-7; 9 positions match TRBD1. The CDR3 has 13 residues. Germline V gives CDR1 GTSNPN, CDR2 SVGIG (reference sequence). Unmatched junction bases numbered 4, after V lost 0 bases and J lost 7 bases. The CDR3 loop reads CAWSVRTGAEQYF. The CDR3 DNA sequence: TGTGCCTGGAGTGTACGGACAGGGGCAGAGCAGTACTTC.

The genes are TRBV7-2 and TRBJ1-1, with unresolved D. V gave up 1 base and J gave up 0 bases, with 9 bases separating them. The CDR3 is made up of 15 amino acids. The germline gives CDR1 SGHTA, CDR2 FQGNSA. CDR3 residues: CASSLGWTLNTEAFF. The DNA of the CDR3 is TGTGCCAGCAGCTTAGGGTGGACGCTGAACACTGAAGCTTTCTTT.

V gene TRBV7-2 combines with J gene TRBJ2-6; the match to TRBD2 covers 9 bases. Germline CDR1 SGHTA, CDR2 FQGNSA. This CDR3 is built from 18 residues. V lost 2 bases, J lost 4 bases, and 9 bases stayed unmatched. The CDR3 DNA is TGTGCCAGCAGCTTATCGGTGACTAGCGGAGCAGGGGCCAACGTCCTGACTTTC. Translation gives CASSLSVTSGAGANVLTF.

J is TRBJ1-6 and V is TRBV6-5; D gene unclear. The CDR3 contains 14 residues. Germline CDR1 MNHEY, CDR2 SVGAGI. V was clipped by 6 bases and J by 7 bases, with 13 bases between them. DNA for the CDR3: TGTGCCAGCAGCAAACCCGGACTAAATTCACCCCTCCACTTT. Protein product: CASSKPGLNSPLHF.

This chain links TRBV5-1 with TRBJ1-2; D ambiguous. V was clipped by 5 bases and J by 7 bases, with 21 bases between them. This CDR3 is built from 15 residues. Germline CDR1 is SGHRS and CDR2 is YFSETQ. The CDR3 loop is CASSPGLGLEVGYTF. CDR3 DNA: TGCGCCAGCAGTCCGGGCCTCGGGTTGGAGGTTGGCTACACCTTC.

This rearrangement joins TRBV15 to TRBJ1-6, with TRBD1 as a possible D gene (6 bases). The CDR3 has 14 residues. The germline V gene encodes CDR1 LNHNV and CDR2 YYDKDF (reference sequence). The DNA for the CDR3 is TGTGCACACCGATTCCGGGACAAAAATTCACCCCTCCACTTT. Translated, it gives CAHRFRDKNSPLHF.

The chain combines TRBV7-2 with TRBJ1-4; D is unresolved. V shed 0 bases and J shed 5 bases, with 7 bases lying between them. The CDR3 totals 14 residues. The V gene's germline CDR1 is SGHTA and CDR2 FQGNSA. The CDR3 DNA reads TGTGCCAGCAGCTTAGCGCCCCAGAATGAAAAACTGTTTTTT. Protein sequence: CASSLAPQNEKLFF.

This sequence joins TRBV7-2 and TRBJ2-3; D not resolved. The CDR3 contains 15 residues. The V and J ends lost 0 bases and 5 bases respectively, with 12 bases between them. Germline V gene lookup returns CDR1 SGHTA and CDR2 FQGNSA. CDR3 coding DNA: TGTGCCAGCAGCTTAGCGCTGGGTGAAGGAGATACGCAGTATTTT. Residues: CASSLALGEGDTQYF.

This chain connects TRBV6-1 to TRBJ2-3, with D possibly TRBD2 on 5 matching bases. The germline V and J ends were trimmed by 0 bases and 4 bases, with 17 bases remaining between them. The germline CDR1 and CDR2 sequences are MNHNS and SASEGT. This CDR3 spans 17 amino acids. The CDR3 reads CASSEALLSGPPDTQYF. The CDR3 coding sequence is TGTGCCAGCAGTGAAGCGCTTCTGAGCGGCCCCCCAGATACGCAGTATTTT.